Following are 29 T cell receptor beta chains from one sample sequenced in a study of radiation and T cells in renal cell carcinoma. Described time point: blood 2 weeks post-SBRT. Treatment of the sample: 15 Gy SBRT to primary tumor, nephrectomy 4 weeks later. The assay was immunoSEQ multiplex PCR, and TCRdb's table has in-frame clones only and misses some. The table includes 45,000 to 55,000 clones, roughly 80% detected once. The source material was blood, sampled from a patient whose treatment included radiotherapy and nephrectomy. Every receptor here comes from a woman between 65 and 79 years old with renal cell carcinoma.

The chain carries TRBV5-1 and TRBJ2-7; a possible D gene is TRBD2 (6 bases). The CDR3 is made up of 15 amino acids. Germline V gene lookup returns CDR1 SGHRS and CDR2 YFSETQ. Trimming stripped 0 bases from V and 7 bases from J, with 17 bases between. The CDR3 spells CASSLGGSGREEQYF. The CDR3 region has the DNA TGCGCCAGCAGCTTGGGGGGGTCAGGCCGGGAGGAGCAGTACTTC.

V is TRBV6-5 and J is TRBJ1-2; D gene uncertain. The germline V gene encodes CDR1 MNHEY and CDR2 SVGAGI. The CDR3 spans 13 residues. Trimming left V 0 bases short and J 0 bases short, with 2 bases between. The CDR3 loop is CASSYSPNYGYTF. DNA for the CDR3: TGTGCCAGCAGTTACTCCCCTAACTATGGCTACACCTTC.

The rearrangement uses TRBV19 and TRBJ2-1; the match to TRBD2 covers 11 bases. This CDR3 contains 18 residues. The ends lost 4 bases at V and 6 bases at J; junction bases unmatched: 14. Germline V CDR1 and CDR2: LNHDA, SQIVND (reference sequence). The CDR3 coding sequence is TGTGCCAGTAGTACTAGACTAGCGGGACCTCCGCTGGGCAATGAGCAGTTCTTC. It translates to CASSTRLAGPPLGNEQFF.

This chain links TRBV5-4 with TRBJ1-1; D uncertain. This CDR3 has 14 amino acids. Trimming pared 3 bases from V and 0 bases from J, leaving 9 bases between. Germline V gives CDR1 SGHNT, CDR2 YYREEE (reference sequence). CDR3 residues: CASSSQILNTEAFF. CDR3 DNA: TGTGCCAGCAGCTCACAGATACTGAACACTGAAGCTTTCTTT.

This clone was recorded only once. V usage is TRBV11-1 and J usage is TRBJ1-1; D call uncertain. The CDR3 consists of 12 residues. Germline V CDR1 and CDR2: SGHAT, FQDESV (reference sequence). The V and J ends lost 5 bases and 4 bases respectively, with 8 bases between them. CDR3 protein: CASSASGTEAFF. The CDR3 DNA reads TGTGCCAGCAGCGCTTCGGGCACTGAAGCTTTCTTT.

The rearrangement joins TRBV6-6 to TRBJ2-1; D call uncertain. Germline V CDR1 and CDR2: MNHNY, SVGAGI (reference sequence). The CDR3 consists of 9 residues. With 5 bases removed from V and 16 bases from J, the gap between germline ends came to 9 bases. In DNA form, the CDR3 reads TGTGCCAGCAGTCTTAGCAATTTCTTC. Its translation is CASSLSNFF.

J is TRBJ1-1 and V is TRBV6-6; tentative D call: TRBD1 (6 bases). The germline gives CDR1 MNHNY, CDR2 SVGAGI (reference sequence). With 5 bases removed from V and 5 bases from J, the gap between germline ends came to 21 bases. The CDR3 is 16 residues long. Here the CDR3 DNA reads TGTGCCAGCAGTCCACGACAGAGGGGGGTTGTGACTGAAGCTTTCTTT. Protein: CASSPRQRGVVTEAFF.

The chain links TRBV5-1 to TRBJ1-4; a possible D gene is TRBD1 (5 bases). The V and J ends lost 0 bases and 8 bases respectively, with 11 bases between them. Germline CDR1 is SGHRS and CDR2 is YFSETQ. CDR3 length equals 14 residues. CDR3 sequence reads: CASSLVVGEEKLFF. CDR3 sequence (DNA): TGCGCCAGCAGCTTGGTAGTGGGGGAAGAAAAACTGTTTTTT.

This chain links TRBV7-9 with TRBJ2-5; maybe TRBD1 (6 bases). Germline CDR1 reads SEHNR; CDR2 reads FQNEAQ (reference sequence). This CDR3 region has 14 residues. Trimming shortened V by 4 bases and J by 5 bases, and 14 bases separated the two germline ends. The CDR3 reads CASSYRGGEETQYF. The DNA for the CDR3 is TGTGCCAGCAGCTATCGAGGGGGTGAGGAGACCCAGTACTTC.

This rearrangement joins TRBV15 to TRBJ1-4, with a tentative D call TRBD1 (6 bases). The V and J ends lost 7 bases and 2 bases respectively, with 11 bases between them. This CDR3 is built from 14 residues. Germline-derived CDR1 and CDR2 are LNHNV and YYDKDF (reference sequence). CDR3 nucleotides: TGTGCCACCATCATGAGGGGGACTAATGAAAAACTGTTTTTT. This encodes CATIMRGTNEKLFF.

The chain uses TRBV7-2 and TRBJ1-3, with a possible D match to TRBD1 (6 bases). In germline, CDR1 is SGHTA, CDR2 FQGNSA. The CDR3 loop spans 13 amino acids. Trimming pared 6 bases from V and 2 bases from J, leaving 8 bases between. The CDR3 DNA reads as TGTGCCAGCAGGCAGGGGACTGGAAACACCATATATTTT. It specifies CASRQGTGNTIYF. Looking up the rest from reference TRBV7-2 and TRBJ1-3 gives the full variable domain: GAGVSQSPSNKVTEKGKDVELRCDPISGHTALYWYRQSLGQGLEFLIYFQGNSAPDKSGLPSDRFSAERTGGSVSTLTIQRTQQEDSAVYLCASRQGTGNTIYFGEGSWLTVV.

The chain combines TRBV10-3 with TRBJ2-5; unclear D gene. V lost 2 bases and J lost 5, with 9 bases in between. Germline CDR1 and CDR2: ENHRY and SYGVKD. The CDR3 extends over 13 amino acids. The CDR3 bases are TGTGCCATCAGTGAGATTCCATCGGAGACCCAGTACTTC. Protein sequence: CAISEIPSETQYF.

The V call is TRBV2, the J call TRBJ1-1, with a possible D match to TRBD1 (5 bases). This CDR3 has 15 residues. The germline gives CDR1 SNHLY, CDR2 FYNNEI. V lost 4 bases and J lost 4, with 16 bases in between. In nucleotides, the CDR3 is TGTGCCAGCAGTGTATTCCAGGGCTCGGGCACTGAAGCTTTCTTT. This codes for CASSVFQGSGTEAFF.

This chain links TRBV10-1 with TRBJ2-2, with 9 bases lining up with TRBD1. V lost 2 bases, J lost 4 bases, and 5 bases stayed unmatched. Per the germline V gene, CDR1 is WNHNN and CDR2 is SYGVQD (reference sequence). The CDR3 contains 16 residues. CDR3 nucleotides: TGCGCCAGCAGTGAGGGGACAGGGCTGTTCACCGGGGAGCTGTTTTTT. Residues: CASSEGTGLFTGELFF.

This sequence joins TRBV5-1 and TRBJ2-5; the match to TRBD2 covers 8 bases. This CDR3 comprises 18 residues. Germline V CDR1 and CDR2: SGHRS, YFSETQ. V lost 4 bases to trimming and J lost 5 bases; unmatched junction nucleotides: 19. The CDR3 reads CASSRGGSGSSGEETQYF. The CDR3 DNA follows: TGCGCCAGCAGCCGCGGTGGGAGCGGGAGTTCGGGGGAGGAGACCCAGTACTTC.

This clone was seen a few times. This chain connects TRBV4-1 to TRBJ2-1; 8 bases align to TRBD1. Germline values: CDR1 MGHRA, CDR2 YSYEKL. Trimming cost V 2 bases and J 6 bases; bases outside gene matches: 6. The CDR3 has 15 amino acids. CDR3 DNA: TGCGCCAGCAGCCAACGACAGGGGTTGGCCAATGAGCAGTTCTTC. Translated, it gives CASSQRQGLANEQFF.

The V call is TRBV6-6, the J call TRBJ2-7; the D gene could be TRBD1 or TRBD2 (5 bases each). The CDR3 spans 13 residues. Per the germline V gene, CDR1 is MNHNY and CDR2 is SVGAGI (reference sequence). The V end was cut by 10 bases, the J end by 2 bases, with 15 bases between. This CDR3 reads CATSREPTYEQYF. The CDR3 coding sequence is TGTGCCACCTCCAGGGAGCCCACCTACGAGCAGTACTTC.

This clone was seen just once. This chain joins TRBV7-8 and TRBJ1-2, with TRBD1 as a possible D gene (5 bases). V lost 5 bases and J lost 13, with 17 bases in between. CDR1 SGHVS and CDR2 FQNEAQ come from the germline V gene. The CDR3 is made up of 12 amino acids. The CDR3 region is CASSHRDLAITF. Written as DNA, the CDR3 is TGTGCCAGCAGCCACCGGGACCTCGCGATCACCTTC.

This clone came up a few times. The CDR3 loop reads CASRSGTGINQPQHF. The DNA for the CDR3 is TGTGCCAGCAGATCTGGGACAGGGATCAATCAGCCCCAGCATTTT. This chain links TRBV6-5 with TRBJ1-5, with TRBD1 identical over 9 bases. Per the germline V gene, CDR1 is MNHEY and CDR2 is SVGAGI. The CDR3 runs to 15 residues. V shed 6 bases and J 3 bases; nucleotides not matched to a gene: 6.

The V gene is TRBV29-1, the J gene TRBJ2-5; TRBD2 is a possible D gene (5 bases). CDR3 length: 15 amino acids. Germline CDR1 and CDR2: SQVTM and ANQGSEA. V was shortened by 3 bases and J by 1 base, with 15 bases between the two germline ends. CDR3 region: CSVDAFTGGQETQYF. As DNA, the CDR3 is TGCAGCGTTGATGCGTTTACCGGAGGCCAAGAGACCCAGTACTTC.

The rearrangement joins TRBV7-9 to TRBJ2-1, with 10 bases fitting TRBD2. The CDR3 extends over 15 amino acids. Germline V gene sequence: CDR1 SEHNR, CDR2 FQNEAQ (reference sequence). V shed 2 bases and J 5 bases; nucleotides not matched to a gene: 3. The CDR3 sequence is CASSLPTSGDNEQFF. The CDR3 coding sequence is TGTGCCAGCAGCTTACCAACTAGCGGGGACAATGAGCAGTTCTTC.

The chain recombines TRBV10-3 with TRBJ1-5, with D unclear. The V gene lost 3 bases and the J gene lost 3 bases, with 18 bases spanning the gap. CDR1 and CDR2 from the germline V gene are ENHRY and SYGVKD. CDR3 size: 17 residues. The CDR3, as DNA: TGTGCCATCAGTGATGAGGCAGGCCTTGGTCACAATCAGCCCCAGCATTTT. This codes for CAISDEAGLGHNQPQHF.

The rearrangement joins TRBV2 to TRBJ2-1; the match to TRBD2 covers 9 bases. The V and J ends lost 7 bases and 8 bases, in that order; junction bases with no gene match: 12. This CDR3 contains 15 residues. The germline V gene has CDR1 SNHLY and CDR2 FYNNEI. The CDR3 DNA follows: TGTGCCAGCAAATTAGCGGGAGCACTCCAATATGAGCAGTTCTTC. It codes for CASKLAGALQYEQFF.

The V gene is TRBV19, the J gene TRBJ2-7; D perhaps matches TRBD2 (5 bases). The CDR3 runs to 15 residues. CDR1 and CDR2 (germline): LNHDA, SQIVND (reference sequence). V shed 5 bases and J shed 5 bases, with 19 bases lying between them. The CDR3 protein is CASSSGPGPSHEQYF. CDR3 bases: TGTGCCAGTAGTTCTGGTCCGGGCCCTAGCCACGAGCAGTACTTC.

This chain links TRBV5-4 with TRBJ2-5; D is perhaps TRBD1 or TRBD2 (6 bases each). This CDR3 contains 14 residues. The V end was cut by 3 bases, the J end by 1 base, with 10 bases between. Germline assignment: CDR1 SGHNT and CDR2 YYREEE (reference sequence). CDR3 sequence (DNA): TGTGCCAGCAGCTGGGGGGACACCCAAGAGACCCAGTACTTC. As protein: CASSWGDTQETQYF.

The chain joins TRBV10-2 to TRBJ2-7, with D unclear. The CDR3 has 12 residues. Germline CDR1 WSHSY, CDR2 SAAADI. Trimming removed 3 bases at V and 3 bases at J, with 6 bases between. This chain's CDR3 is CASSDPGYEQYF. The CDR3, as DNA: TGCGCCAGCAGTGATCCGGGCTACGAGCAGTACTTC.

The chain links TRBV6-5 to TRBJ1-1; perhaps TRBD1 as D (6 bases). Trimming left V 6 bases short and J 7 bases short, with 15 bases between. Per germline, CDR1 MNHEY and CDR2 SVGAGI. The CDR3 has 13 residues. CDR3 in DNA: TGTGCCAGCAGCACCGGGACACCGAATGAAGCTTTCTTT. This encodes CASSTGTPNEAFF.

V gene TRBV5-6 combines with J gene TRBJ2-1; D is possibly TRBD2 (5 bases). V was pared by 4 bases and J by 0 bases, with 14 bases between. The CDR3 totals 16 residues. CDR1 and CDR2 (germline): SGHDT, YYEEEE. The CDR3 loop is CASSPGSGSSYNEQFF. As DNA, the CDR3 is TGTGCCAGCAGCCCGGGGAGCGGTAGCTCCTACAATGAGCAGTTCTTC.

The chain carries TRBV5-4 and TRBJ2-4; D possibly matches TRBD1 or TRBD2 (6 bases each). Looked up from germline, CDR1 is SGHNT and CDR2 is YYREEE (reference sequence). Deletions cut 4 bases from V and 3 bases from J, with 11 bases between. The CDR3 is made up of 14 amino acids. This chain's CDR3 is CASSEGGGKNIQYF. CDR3 bases: TGTGCCAGCAGCGAGGGGGGTGGCAAAAACATTCAGTACTTC.